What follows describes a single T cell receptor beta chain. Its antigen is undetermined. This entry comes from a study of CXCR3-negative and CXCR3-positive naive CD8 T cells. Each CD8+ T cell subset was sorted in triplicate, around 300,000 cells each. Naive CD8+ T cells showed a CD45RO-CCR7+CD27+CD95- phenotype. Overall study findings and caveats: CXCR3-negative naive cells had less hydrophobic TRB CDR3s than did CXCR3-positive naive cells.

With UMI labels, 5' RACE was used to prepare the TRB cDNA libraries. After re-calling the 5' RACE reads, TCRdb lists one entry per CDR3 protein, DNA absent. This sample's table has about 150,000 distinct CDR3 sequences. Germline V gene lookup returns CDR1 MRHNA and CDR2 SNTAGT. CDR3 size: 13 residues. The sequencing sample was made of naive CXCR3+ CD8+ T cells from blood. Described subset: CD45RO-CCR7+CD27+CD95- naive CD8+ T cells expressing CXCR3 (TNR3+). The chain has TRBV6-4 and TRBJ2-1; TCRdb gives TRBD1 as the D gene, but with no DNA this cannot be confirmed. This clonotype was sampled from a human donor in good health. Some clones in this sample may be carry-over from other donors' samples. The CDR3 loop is CASSDPPGNEQFF.